This T cell receptor (beta chain) stems from a study of blood T cell repertoires in COVID-19. Study information: The origin of the acute and convalescent COVID-19 samples was the United States, Italy and Spain. Sample material is recorded as cDNA or gDNA derived from T cells, B-cell-depleted T cells, or PBMCs.

Generated by immunoSEQ multiplex PCR, the TCRdb table keeps only in-frame clones and is missing some. The sample holds hundreds of thousands of clones; 88% are singletons and the top ten take approximately 11%. Trimming took 0 bases from V and 3 from J, leaving 12 bases between them. The length of the CDR3 is 14 residues. Germline CDR1 GTSNPN, CDR2 SVGIG (reference sequence). The chain has TRBV30 and TRBJ2-7; perhaps TRBD1 as D (5 bases). The sequencing input was peripheral blood. This TCR came from a woman aged 30 to 39 with COVID-19, enrolled during active disease. The CDR3 is CAWSVPTAIYEQYF. The CDR3 nucleotides read TGTGCCTGGAGTGTACCGACAGCTATCTACGAGCAGTACTTC.